This T cell receptor beta chain was profiled in a study of T cells in Graves' hyperthyroidism and ophthalmopathy. The CDR3 totals 15 residues. The germline gives CDR1 MNHEY, CDR2 SVGAGI. The V gene lost 4 bases and the J gene lost 0 bases, with 12 bases spanning the gap. RNA transcripts were the template for amplifying TCR beta CDR3 regions. Carried out on the TCR CDR3, a first-round RT-PCR used the HTBI primer set. TCRdb reanalysed the multiplex PCR reads using MiXCR and keeps one entry per CDR3 protein. Here the sample spans hundreds of thousands of distinct CDR3 sequences, 40% to 55% being singletons. This clonotype has ten or more counts. Its antigen is not known. A lack of ophthalmopathy progression within 18 months defined stable Graves' hyperthyroidism. Orbital computed tomography and thyroid ultrasound, together with serum TRAb and thyroxine and clinical symptoms, were used for diagnoses. Study outcomes and limitations: Blood also held most thyroid clonotypes expanded beyond 0.001.

This chain links TRBV6-5 with TRBJ1-1, with unresolved D. The sample taken for sequencing was peripheral blood or thyroid tissue (not recorded which). The receptor was derived from a woman between 18 and 29 years old with Graves' hyperthyroidism. As DNA, the CDR3 is TGTGCCAGCAGTTCACAAGCCCTGATGAACACTGAAGCTTTCTTT. Translation gives CASSSQALMNTEAFF.